Each of the 6 T cell receptor beta chains below was sequenced from the same sample in a study of cytomegalovirus exposure and HLA in healthy donors. Primers included in the PCR were 60 Vbeta and 13 Jbeta primers. Repertoires were generated with immunoSEQ multiplex PCR, while TCRdb's copy carries only in-frame clones and drops some. Among 150,000 to 200,000 clones listed, 81% were seen once. What was sequenced was PBMCs. Source of these receptors: a young woman in good health and CMV-seropositive.

The V and J genes are TRBV7-3 and TRBJ1-2; possible D gene TRBD1, 5 bases. Trimming removed 1 base at V and 4 bases at J, with 16 bases between. The germline CDR1 and CDR2 sequences are SGHTA and FQGTGA. The CDR3 covers 16 residues. CDR3 nucleotides: TGTGCCAGCAGCTTAAACTTTTTTGGGGCTGGCTATGGCTACACCTTC. This codes for CASSLNFFGAGYGYTF. The full variable domain, completed using reference TRBV7-3 and TRBJ1-2, is GAGVSQTPSNKVTEKGKYVELRCDPISGHTALYWYRQSLGQGPEFLIYFQGTGAADDSGLPNDRFFAVRPEGSVSTLKIQRTERGDSAVYLCASSLNFFGAGYGYTFGSGTRLTVV.

This CDR3 is CAGTEGTSTDTQYF. DNA of the CDR3: TGTGCCGGCACTGAGGGGACTAGCACAGATACGCAGTATTTT. V is TRBV2 and J is TRBJ2-3; D possibly corresponds to TRBD2 (6 bases). Germline loops: CDR1 SNHLY, CDR2 FYNNEI. Trimming cost V 11 bases and J 0 bases, with 15 bases left between them. CDR3 length equals 14 residues.

The chain uses TRBV7-9 and TRBJ2-5; 14 bases are a match to TRBD2. The last part of the DNA fits TRBJ2-7 better; the J call may be wrong. Germline V lookup: CDR1 SEHNR, CDR2 FQNEAQ (reference sequence). The CDR3 extends over 17 amino acids. The CDR3 DNA sequence: TGTGCCAGCAGCCCCCGGACTAGCGGGGGGACTGACTACGAGCAGTACTTC. Translating gives CASSPRTSGGTDYEQYF.

This clone was seen a handful of times. J is TRBJ2-2 and V is TRBV5-4; D perhaps matches TRBD1 (6 bases). CDR3 size: 15 residues. From germline, CDR1 is SGHNT and CDR2 YYREEE (reference sequence). Trimming cost V 4 bases and J 6 bases, with 16 bases left between them. The CDR3 spells CASSEFAGVPGELFF. As DNA, the CDR3 is TGTGCCAGCAGCGAGTTTGCAGGGGTTCCCGGGGAGCTGTTTTTT. The complete variable domain, with remaining parts taken from reference TRBV5-4 and TRBJ2-2, reads ETGVTQSPTHLIKTRGQQVTLRCSSQSGHNTVSWYQQALGQGPQFIFQYYREEENGRGNFPPRFSGLQFPNYSSELNVNALELDDSALYLCASSEFAGVPGELFFGEGSRLTVL.

This sequence joins TRBV2 and TRBJ2-1; maybe TRBD2 (6 bases). The V gene lost 2 bases and the J gene lost 10 bases, with 18 bases spanning the gap. Germline-derived CDR1 and CDR2 are SNHLY and FYNNEI. This CDR3 region has 15 residues. The CDR3 sequence: CASSEWGLLQGEQFF. CDR3 nucleotide sequence: TGTGCCAGCAGTGAATGGGGACTGCTACAAGGGGAGCAGTTCTTC.

The V gene is TRBV11-2, the J gene TRBJ2-5; D might be TRBD2 (5 bases). The J call may not be correct, given that the DNA end is closer to TRBJ2-7. CDR1 is SGHAT, CDR2 FQNNGV, per germline. The CDR3 loop spans 14 amino acids. This CDR3 reads CASSLSGNSYEQYF. In nucleotides, the CDR3 is TGTGCCAGCAGCTTATCGGGGAATTCCTACGAGCAGTACTTC.